Shown below are 22 T cell receptor beta chains from a single sample sequenced in a study of cytomegalovirus exposure and HLA in healthy donors. PCR amplification relied on 60 Vbeta primers (plus 13 Jbeta primers). Repertoires were generated with immunoSEQ multiplex PCR, while TCRdb's copy carries only in-frame clones and drops some. This sample has around 150,000 clones, with 60% to 85% found just once. Sequenced input: PBMCs. The receptors derive from a man in his forties or fifties in good health and CMV-seropositive.

The chain links TRBV5-4 to TRBJ2-2; possible D gene TRBD2, 5 bases. Germline V gives CDR1 SGHNT, CDR2 YYREEE (reference sequence). The CDR3 extends over 15 amino acids. V lost 2 bases, J lost 5 bases, and 13 bases lay in between. The CDR3 protein is CASSLGLAGTGELFF. CDR3 bases: TGTGCCAGCAGCTTAGGGCTAGCCGGGACCGGGGAGCTGTTTTTT.

The chain links TRBV9 to TRBJ2-1, with 11 bases aligning to TRBD2. V dropped 1 base and J dropped 8; count of bases not matched to a gene: 5. There are 15 residues in the CDR3. CDR1 and CDR2 (germline): SGDLS, YYNGEE. CDR3 region: CASSVLSGGADEQFF. The CDR3 DNA follows: TGTGCCAGCAGCGTACTTAGCGGGGGGGCCGATGAGCAGTTCTTC.

This clone was found once. The chain couples TRBV28 to TRBJ1-2; D is possibly TRBD1 (6 bases). The CDR3 is 15 residues long. V dropped 1 base and J dropped 4 bases, with 13 bases sitting between them. Germline V gives CDR1 MDHEN, CDR2 SYDVKM. As DNA, the CDR3 is TGTGCCAGCAGTTTATTGTCCGACAGGCCCTATGGCTACACCTTC. Translating gives CASSLLSDRPYGYTF.

This chain links TRBV5-4 with TRBJ2-3; 11 nucleotides agree with TRBD2. V lost 4 bases, J lost 6 bases, and 13 bases stayed unmatched. The germline V gene has CDR1 SGHNT and CDR2 YYREEE (reference sequence). This CDR3 contains 17 residues. In DNA, the CDR3 is TGTGCCAGCAGCACCCAAACTAGCGGGGGATCGGGGGATACGCAGTATTTT. This gives the protein CASSTQTSGGSGDTQYF.

The CDR3, as DNA: TGTGCCATCAGTGAGATCGGTACGACCGGGGAGCTGTTTTTT. Its protein is CAISEIGTTGELFF. The V and J genes are TRBV10-3 and TRBJ2-2; D is ambiguous. Germline CDR1 reads ENHRY; CDR2 reads SYGVKD. The CDR3 is 14 residues long. Trimming left V 2 bases short and J 5 bases short, with 9 bases between.

The chain links TRBV30 to TRBJ1-2, with 7 bases aligning to TRBD1. The CDR3 spans 15 residues. Germline CDR1 is GTSNPN and CDR2 is SVGIG (reference sequence). Trimming removed 2 bases from V and 1 base from J; junction bases left unmatched: 7. The CDR3 DNA reads TGTGCCTGGAGTAGGGCAGGGGGGATTAACTATGGCTACACCTTC. Translation: CAWSRAGGINYGYTF.

This clone is a singleton in its sample. The rearrangement uses TRBV18 and TRBJ1-2; 7 positions match TRBD1. Germline lookup yields CDR1 KGHSH and CDR2 LQKENI. The CDR3 sequence is 18 residues long. V gave up 3 bases and J gave up 5 bases; unmatched junction bases: 18. This chain's CDR3 is CASSPTGDFRSVGYGYTF. The CDR3 coding sequence is TGTGCCAGCTCACCTACAGGGGATTTCCGCTCCGTCGGGTATGGCTACACCTTC.

This clone appeared a few times. The chain has TRBV21-1 and TRBJ2-7; the table's D gene call, TRBD1, was not cross checked with the DNA. TRBV21-1 is marked as a pseudogene. The CDR3 totals 17 residues. The CDR3 nucleotides are TGTGCCAGCAGCAAAGCCCAGGGACAGGGAATTTCCTACGAGCAGTACTTC. It encodes CASSKAQGQGISYEQYF.

The chain recombines TRBV27 with TRBJ2-1; perhaps TRBD1 as D (5 bases). This CDR3 has 13 residues. Germline CDR1 reads MNHEY; CDR2 reads SMNVEV (reference sequence). V shed 2 bases and J shed 4 bases, with 6 bases lying between them. CDR3 in DNA: TGTGCCAGCAGTTTAACAGGTTACAATGAGCAGTTCTTC. Its translation is CASSLTGYNEQFF.

The genes are TRBV5-8 and TRBJ1-1, with 9 bases fitting TRBD1. V was clipped by 3 bases and J by 3 bases; unmatched bases: 9. This CDR3 spans 16 amino acids. The germline V gene has CDR1 SGHTS and CDR2 YDEGEE. The chain's CDR3 is CASSWGQGVLDTEAFF. CDR3 nucleotides: TGTGCCAGCAGCTGGGGACAGGGTGTACTGGACACTGAAGCTTTCTTT.

This chain connects TRBV7-2 to TRBJ1-1, with 7 bases matching TRBD1. Losses at the gene ends were 5 bases for V and 4 bases for J; bases not matched to a gene: 7. The germline CDR1 and CDR2 sequences are SGHTA and FQGNSA. The CDR3 covers 14 residues. The CDR3 bases are TGTGCCAGCAGCCAACACAGGGGATTCACTGAAGCTTTCTTT. Residues: CASSQHRGFTEAFF.

The chain carries TRBV6-1 and TRBJ1-2; 8 bases are shared with TRBD1. The CDR3 contains 16 residues. With 2 bases clipped from V and 4 bases from J, the junction kept 9 bases outside the gene matches. CDR1 is MNHNS and CDR2 is SASEGT in the germline V gene. The CDR3 protein is CASSEPGGQALYGYTF. As DNA, the CDR3 is TGTGCCAGCAGTGAACCGGGGGGACAGGCACTCTATGGCTACACCTTC.

This chain uses TRBV7-3 with TRBJ2-7; the D gene is possibly TRBD1 (6 bases). This CDR3 spans 13 amino acids. Trimming took 3 bases from V and 7 from J, leaving 13 bases between them. Per the germline V gene, CDR1 is SGHTA and CDR2 is FQGTGA. This chain's CDR3 is CASSLGQSREQYF. CDR3 DNA: TGTGCCAGCAGCTTGGGACAATCGAGAGAGCAGTACTTC.

The chain combines TRBV25-1 with TRBJ1-2; D is unclear. Germline CDR1 MGHDK, CDR2 SYGVNS. The CDR3 is 14 amino acids. With 4 bases removed from V and 3 bases from J, the gap between germline ends came to 12 bases. CDR3 DNA sequence: TGTGCCAGCAGTGCTCGGGGTTGGGACTATGGCTACACCTTC. Translating gives CASSARGWDYGYTF.

This rearrangement joins TRBV5-6 to TRBJ1-2; no clear D gene. CDR3 size: 14 residues. The germline gives CDR1 SGHDT, CDR2 YYEEEE. Trimming cost V 0 bases and J 2 bases, with 8 bases left between them. The CDR3 region is CASSLANQNYGYTF. DNA for the CDR3: TGTGCCAGCAGCTTGGCCAATCAGAACTATGGCTACACCTTC.

CDR3 region: CASSEVQASTDTQYF. The CDR3 nucleotides are TGTGCCAGTAGTGAGGTACAGGCCAGCACAGATACGCAGTATTTT. The J gene is TRBJ2-3, the V gene TRBV19, with D possibly matching TRBD1 (5 bases). V was cut by 5 bases and J by 0 bases, with 12 bases left in between. The CDR3 covers 15 residues. Germline loops: CDR1 LNHDA, CDR2 SQIVND (reference sequence).

The chain joins TRBV6-5 to TRBJ2-7; D gene ambiguous. The germline V gene has CDR1 MNHEY and CDR2 SVGAGI. The CDR3 covers 15 residues. Trimming stripped 0 bases from V and 3 bases from J, with 12 bases between. The CDR3 region is CASSYSSRLVYEQYF. In DNA form, the CDR3 reads TGTGCCAGCAGTTACTCGAGCAGGTTGGTCTACGAGCAGTACTTC.

The chain has TRBV19 and TRBJ2-7; TRBD1 agrees at 8 bases. V was clipped by 0 bases and J by 6 bases; unmatched bases: 10. In germline, CDR1 is LNHDA, CDR2 SQIVND (reference sequence). The CDR3 runs 16 residues. CDR3 residues: CASSIDLQGAGGEQYF. The CDR3 DNA sequence: TGTGCCAGTAGTATAGATCTCCAGGGGGCAGGCGGCGAGCAGTACTTC.

V usage is TRBV7-8 and J usage is TRBJ1-1; D is possibly TRBD1 (6 bases). The CDR3 covers 17 residues. Trimming cost V 0 bases and J 6 bases, with 20 bases left between them. From germline, CDR1 is SGHVS and CDR2 FQNEAQ. The CDR3 coding sequence is TGTGCCAGCAGCTTAGCGACGACAGGCCGGGGTAAATCTGAAGCTTTCTTT. The encoded protein is CASSLATTGRGKSEAFF.

This chain joins TRBV4-3 and TRBJ1-6; 7 bases fit TRBD1. The CDR3 spans 15 residues. Looked up from germline, CDR1 is LGHNA and CDR2 is YSLEER. The ends lost 1 base at V and 7 bases at J; junction bases unmatched: 4. The CDR3: CASSQVARGNSPLHF. CDR3 in DNA: TGCGCCAGCAGCCAAGTAGCCAGGGGGAATTCACCCCTCCACTTT.

The rearrangement joins TRBV7-8 to TRBJ1-2; 8 nucleotides agree with TRBD1. Germline V CDR1 and CDR2: SGHVS, FQNEAQ. CDR3 length equals 14 residues. The V and J ends lost 6 bases and 7 bases, in that order; junction bases with no gene match: 10. CDR3 sequence (DNA): TGTGCCAGCAGTCCCACTACAGGGGGAGCTGGCTACACCTTC. It translates to CASSPTTGGAGYTF.

The chain carries TRBV6-5 and TRBJ1-4, with 8 bases that match TRBD1. The CDR3 is 13 residues long. Germline V gene sequence: CDR1 MNHEY, CDR2 SVGAGI. Germline trimming cut 4 bases from V and 9 bases from J; bases unmatched to any gene: 4. CDR3 residues: CASSSTGGQKLFF. DNA for the CDR3: TGTGCCAGCAGTTCCACAGGGGGGCAAAAACTGTTTTTT.